This T cell receptor (beta chain) was captured by sequencing in a study of blood T cell repertoires in COVID-19. Study background: COVID-19 samples collected from the United States, Italy and Spain covered acute and convalescent phases. T cells, B-cell-depleted T cells, or PBMCs provided the cDNA or gDNA that served as material.

V gave up 3 bases and J gave up 2 bases, with 17 bases separating them. This CDR3 comprises 17 residues. Germline CDR1 reads ENHRY; CDR2 reads SYGVKD. The method was immunoSEQ multiplex PCR; TCRdb's version includes in-frame clones alone and lacks a portion of them. The data contain some 120,000 clones, 80% to 90% of them singletons. The V gene is TRBV10-3, the J gene TRBJ2-1; tentatively, D is TRBD1 (6 bases). The clonotype was recovered from a man aged 70-80 years with active or convalescent COVID-19. Sequenced input: peripheral blood. CDR3 in DNA: TGTGCCATCAGTGATAGTGGGGGCAGGGGACCCTACAATGAGCAGTTCTTC. Translation: CAISDSGGRGPYNEQFF.